This T cell receptor beta chain was found in a study of CD8 T cells in Susac syndrome. The multiple sclerosis controls were treatment-naive patients, and their relapsing-remitting disease was stable or active. Germline lookup yields CDR1 LNHDA and CDR2 SQIVND (reference sequence). Trimming stripped 1 base from V and 0 bases from J, with 7 bases between. The CDR3 is 15 residues long. RNA in amounts of roughly 0.5 to 1 ug was reverse transcribed with random hexamers. Amplification of TCR beta CDR3 spanned 54 Vbeta and 13 Jbeta via immunoSEQ multiplex PCR. TCRdb reprocessed the immunoSEQ multiplex PCR reads via MiXCR and lists one record per CDR3 protein. In the table there are about 200,000 distinct CDR3 sequences, 92% of which are singletons.

The chain is built from TRBV19 and TRBJ1-3, with D possibly TRBD1 on 5 matching bases. Sequenced: CD8+ T cells from PBMCs. This clonotype was obtained from a human donor with multiple sclerosis. As DNA, the CDR3 is TGTGCCAGTAGTATAGCAGGGCACTCTGGAAACACCATATATTTT. Translating gives CASSIAGHSGNTIYF.